These T cell receptor beta chains were read from a single sample in a study of early T cells in non-severe SARS-CoV-2 infection. TCRdb fed the 5' RACE reads into MiXCR, producing one record per CDR3 protein. The data hold nearly 110,000 distinct CDR3 sequences, with 8.5% to 14% observed a single time. Sequenced material: whole blood. These receptors originate from an adult who was a healthcare worker with PCR-confirmed SARS-CoV-2 infection or an uninfected control (not recorded which). CDR3s include the opening cysteine and the closing phenylalanine or tryptophan. A D gene is named only where the DNA matches it firmly. Rows give clone size only sometimes, using once, few, many, or a class for an expanded clone.

J gene,clone size,D gene,V gene,CDR3 DNA,CDR3 protein
TRBJ2-1,.,TRBD1,TRBV20-1,TGCAGTGCTAGCCCGCAGGGGGTGCGGAATGAGCAGTTCTTC,CSASPQGVRNEQFF
TRBJ2-7,many,.,TRBV10-2,TGCGCCAGCAGTAACGCAGGGATCGCCCACGAGCAGTACTTC,CASSNAGIAHEQYF
TRBJ2-4,.,.,TRBV20-1,TGCAGTGCCCATAGGACAGCCAAAAACATTCAGTACTTC,CSAHRTAKNIQYF
TRBJ2-7,many,.,TRBV12-3/TRBV12-4,TGTGCCAGCACCAAACCCCGCAGCGGCCACGAGCAGTACTTC,CASTKPRSGHEQYF
TRBJ1-5,.,.,TRBV10-3,TGTGCCATCAGCCCGGGTGCCAGCAATCAGCCCCAGCATTTT,CAISPGASNQPQHF
TRBJ2-3,many,TRBD1,TRBV2,TGTGCCAGCTGGGACAGGGGTTATGGAGATACGCAGTATTTT,CASWDRGYGDTQYF
TRBJ1-1,many,.,TRBV7-3,TGTGCCAGCAGCCTTGGGTCCACTGAAGCTTTCTTT,CASSLGSTEAFF
TRBJ2-7,.,.,TRBV27,TGTGCCAGCAGTCCCCACGGTGGGAGAACATACGAGCAGTACTTC,CASSPHGGRTYEQYF
TRBJ2-3,.,TRBD2,TRBV27,TGTGCCAGCAGCCATATCCTAGCGGGAAATGGAGATACGCAGTATTTT,CASSHILAGNGDTQYF
TRBJ2-1,.,TRBD2,TRBV20-1,TGCAGTGCTAGAGAGGTTAGCGGGAGTAATGAGCAGTTCTTC,CSAREVSGSNEQFF
TRBJ1-4,many,.,TRBV7-6,TGTGCCAGCAGCCCACAGGGCGCTAATGAAAAACTGTTTTTT,CASSPQGANEKLFF
TRBJ2-3,few,.,TRBV28,TGTGCCAGCAGTTTATACAGTCTCACAGATACGCAGTATTTT,CASSLYSLTDTQYF
TRBJ2-1,.,.,TRBV12-3/TRBV12-4,TGTGCCAGCTCTGGGGGACGGGAGCAGTTCTTC,CASSGGREQFF
TRBJ2-7,many,TRBD2,TRBV28,TGTGCCAGCAGTTTACCCAACAGCGGGGGTTCCTACGAGCAGTACTTC,CASSLPNSGGSYEQYF
TRBJ1-2,many,.,TRBV7-9,TGTGCCAGCAGCGGACAGCAGTATGGCTACACCTTC,CASSGQQYGYTF
TRBJ1-2,many,.,TRBV12-3/TRBV12-4,TGTGCCAGCAGTCTACAGGGTATGAACTATGGCTACACCTTC,CASSLQGMNYGYTF
TRBJ2-3,many,TRBD2,TRBV29-1,TGCAGCGTCTCCCCACTAGCGATAGATACGCAGTATTTT,CSVSPLAIDTQYF
TRBJ1-1,.,TRBD1,TRBV7-9,TGTGCCAGCAGCTCACAGGGGAGGGGGACTGAAGCTTTCTTT,CASSSQGRGTEAFF
TRBJ1-5,many,.,TRBV11-2,TGTGCCAGCAGCCCTACAAGCAATCAGCCCCAGCATTTT,CASSPTSNQPQHF
TRBJ2-1,.,.,TRBV6-5,TGTGCCAGCAGTTACGGGACCGGAGAGAAGTTCTTC,CASSYGTGEKFF
TRBJ2-3,.,TRBD2,TRBV7-9,TGTGCCAGCAGCTTAGGGACTAGCGAAAGCACAGATACGCAGTATTTT,CASSLGTSESTDTQYF
TRBJ2-7,.,.,TRBV6-2/TRBV6-3,TGTGCCAGCAGTTACTCCCGGCCGGCCGAGCAGTACTTC,CASSYSRPAEQYF
TRBJ2-2,many,TRBD2,TRBV25-1,TGTGCCAGCAGTGGGGGACTAGCGGGAGGAAACACCGGGGAGCTGTTTTTT,CASSGGLAGGNTGELFF
TRBJ1-5,few,.,TRBV12-3/TRBV12-4,TGTGCCAGCAGTTCAGGGGTGAAGCCCCAGCATTTT,CASSSGVKPQHF
TRBJ2-1,.,TRBD2,TRBV6-2/TRBV6-3,TGTGCCAGCCATATTGTGCTAGCGGGAGTAGGTGAGCAGTTCTTC,CASHIVLAGVGEQFF
TRBJ2-7,many,TRBD2,TRBV20-1,TGCAGTGCCAGACTAGCGGGGGTCTACGAGCAGTACTTC,CSARLAGVYEQYF
TRBJ1-6,many,.,TRBV20-1,TGCAGTGCTAGAGTCAGGGAGTCTTCACCCCTCCACTTT,CSARVRESSPLHF
TRBJ2-5,many,TRBD2,TRBV28,TGTGCCAGCAGTTGGGGTAATAGCGGGAGGTTTGAGACCCAGTACTTC,CASSWGNSGRFETQYF
TRBJ2-5,many,TRBD2,TRBV28,TGTGCCAGCACTCAGACCCCGGGACTACAGACCCAGTACTTC,CASTQTPGLQTQYF
TRBJ1-3,few,TRBD1,TRBV28,TGTGCCAGCAGCAGCGAGGGACAGATTGGAAACACCATATATTTT,CASSSEGQIGNTIYF
TRBJ2-7,.,.,TRBV7-8,TGTGCCAGCAGCATCCATGGGGACGAGCAGTACTTC,CASSIHGDEQYF
TRBJ2-7,.,TRBD1,TRBV2,TGTGCCAGCATCCTCGGGACAGGGCAGCCTTTGTACTTC,CASILGTGQPLYF
TRBJ2-2,many,.,TRBV6-2/TRBV6-3,TGTGCCAGCAGCGCCAGCGGGTATTTCACCGGGGAGCTGTTTTTT,CASSASGYFTGELFF
TRBJ2-1,few,.,TRBV21-1,TGTGCCAGCAGCAGAGGGGCTAGCGGGAGTGTCGGTTATGAGCAGTTCTTC,CASSRGASGSVGYEQFF
TRBJ1-2,many,.,TRBV28,TGTGCCAGCAGTTTTCGGACCTATGGCTACACCTTC,CASSFRTYGYTF
TRBJ2-7,many,.,TRBV7-8,TGTGCCAGCAGCTTAGTGGGTACTAACGAGCAGTACTTC,CASSLVGTNEQYF
TRBJ1-2,many,TRBD1,TRBV27,TGTGCCAGCAGTGCCGGGACAGTAAATAACTACACCTTC,CASSAGTVNNYTF
TRBJ2-3,many,.,TRBV18,TGTGCCAGCTCACCAGTCGGAGGGCCTAGCACAGATACGCAGTATTTT,CASSPVGGPSTDTQYF